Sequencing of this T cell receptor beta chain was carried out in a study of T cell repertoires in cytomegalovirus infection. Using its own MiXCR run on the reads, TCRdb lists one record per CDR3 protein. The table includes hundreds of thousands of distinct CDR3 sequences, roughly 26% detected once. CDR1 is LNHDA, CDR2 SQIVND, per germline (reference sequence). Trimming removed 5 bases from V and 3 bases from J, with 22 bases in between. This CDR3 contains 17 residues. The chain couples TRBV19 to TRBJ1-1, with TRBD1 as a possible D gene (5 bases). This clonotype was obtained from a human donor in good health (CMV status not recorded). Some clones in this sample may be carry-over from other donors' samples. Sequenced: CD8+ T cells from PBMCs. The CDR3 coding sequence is TGTGCCAGTAGTTCTGTAGGGGCGGGGTCCGGTGACACTGAAGCTTTCTTT. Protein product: CASSSVGAGSGDTEAFF. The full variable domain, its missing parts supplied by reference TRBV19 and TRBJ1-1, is DGGITQSPKYLFRKEGQNVTLSCEQNLNHDAMYWYRQDPGQGLRLIYYSQIVNDFQKGDIAEGYSVSREKKESFPLTVTSAQKNPTAFYLCASSSVGAGSGDTEAFFGQGTRLTVV.